This TCR beta chain was retrieved from a study of chemoradiotherapy in HPV16-positive cancers. Study-level findings and limits: Candidate HPV-specific clones and E7-related TCR motifs grew in tumor during treatment. Better recurrence-free survival went with HPV-responsive T-cell expansion in HPV16-positive patients.

In its sample, this clone was seen a few times. No antigen is known for it. V was trimmed by 2 bases and J by 4 bases, leaving 18 bases between them. The germline CDR1 and CDR2 sequences are MRHNA and SNTAGT. The CDR3 is made up of 17 amino acids. Assay: immunoSEQ multiplex PCR; the TCRdb copy retains only in-frame clones and omits some. This sample yields roughly 32,000 clones, of which 89% are seen a single time; 2.5% to 3.5% belongs to the top ten. The rearrangement joins TRBV6-4 to TRBJ2-1, with D maybe TRBD2 (7 bases). This material consisted of blood, taken from a patient who underwent chemoradiotherapy. The source of this sequence is a human donor with HPV-associated anogenital cancer. The CDR3 nucleotides read TGTGCCAGCAGTGACCACCTTAGGGGGGGGGATTACAATGAGCAGTTCTTC. Protein: CASSDHLRGGDYNEQFF.